This is a list of T cell receptor beta chains from one sample in a study of cytomegalovirus exposure and HLA in healthy donors. Sequenced by immunoSEQ multiplex PCR; TCRdb stores in-frame clones only, minus some. The repertoire holds 100,000 or so clones, with 75% to 90% as singletons. Sample: PBMCs. Source of these receptors: a man between 25 and 39 years old in good health and CMV-seronegative. CDR3s include the opening cysteine and the closing phenylalanine or tryptophan. The order of the fields is V gene, clone size, J gene, D gene, CDR3 protein, CDR3 DNA. The D gene is left open where the match is weak. Clone size is given for some rows only: seen once, a few or many times, or a class if the clone is expanded.

>TRBV27|few|TRBJ2-1|TRBD2
CASSPGTSGSLNEQFF
TGTGCCAGCAGTCCGGGGACTAGCGGGAGTTTAAATGAGCAGTTCTTC
>TRBV2|-|TRBJ2-5|TRBD1
CASRWDGQGETQYF
TGTGCCAGCAGGTGGGATGGACAGGGGGAGACCCAGTACTTC
>TRBV2|-|TRBJ2-2|-
CASREHPGELFF
TGTGCCAGCAGAGAGCACCCCGGGGAGCTGTTTTTT
>TRBV7-3|few|TRBJ2-7|-
CASSPQFGGLGEQYF
TGTGCCAGCAGCCCCCAGTTCGGTGGCCTCGGGGAGCAGTACTTC
>TRBV10-3|-|TRBJ2-7|-
CAISDKQGGLSEQYF
TGTGCCATCAGTGATAAGCAGGGAGGTTTGTCGGAGCAGTACTTC
>TRBV4-1|once|TRBJ2-3|TRBD2
CASSQVGLVVTDTQYF
TGCGCCAGCAGCCAAGTCGGACTAGTCGTCACAGATACGCAGTATTTT
>TRBV6-5|-|TRBJ1-4|-
CASYRRKNEKLFF
TGTGCCAGCTATCGGCGGAAGAATGAAAAACTGTTTTTT
>TRBV9|-|TRBJ1-5|-
CASSVGGLSNQPQHF
TGTGCCAGCAGCGTAGGGGGACTCAGCAATCAGCCCCAGCATTTT
>TRBV5-6|-|TRBJ1-5|-
CASSLFTGGSRQPQHF
TGTGCCAGCAGCTTGTTTACGGGAGGTTCTCGTCAGCCCCAGCATTTT
>TRBV9|-|TRBJ1-1|-
CASSVDPGQATEAFF
TGTGCCAGCAGCGTAGATCCGGGTCAAGCCACTGAAGCTTTCTTT
>TRBV13|-|TRBJ2-1|TRBD2
CASSWPKTSGRALLHEQFF
TGTGCCAGCAGCTGGCCGAAAACTAGCGGGAGGGCCTTACTTCATGAGCAGTTCTTC
>TRBV19|-|TRBJ1-5|-
CASSMNSRGSNQPQHF
TGTGCCAGTAGTATGAATTCCAGGGGCAGCAATCAGCCCCAGCATTTT
>TRBV19|-|TRBJ2-7|TRBD2
CASSYSGGLQGEQYF
TGTGCCAGTAGTTATTCGGGAGGGCTTCAGGGCGAGCAGTACTTC
>TRBV10-3|-|TRBJ2-7|-
CAIREKSTGFEQYF
TGTGCCATCAGAGAGAAATCTACAGGGTTCGAGCAGTACTTC
>TRBV27|-|TRBJ2-1|-
CASSLSSYNEQFF
TGTGCCAGCAGTTTGAGCTCCTACAATGAGCAGTTCTTC
>TRBV4-1|-|TRBJ2-2|-
CASSQDPTRATGELFF
TGCGCCAGCAGCCAAGACCCAACGAGGGCCACCGGGGAGCTGTTTTTT
>TRBV28|-|TRBJ2-7|TRBD2
CASSLRAGARYEQYF
TGTGCCAGCAGTTTACGAGCGGGGGCGCGGTACGAGCAGTACTTC
>TRBV6-6|-|TRBJ2-3|TRBD2
CASRLGTSGDTDTQYF
TGTGCCAGCAGACTCGGGACTAGCGGAGACACAGATACGCAGTATTTT
>TRBV7-9|-|TRBJ1-1|-
CASTPWEGPALNTEAFF
TGTGCCAGCACCCCGTGGGAGGGACCAGCCCTGAACACTGAAGCTTTCTTT
>TRBV7-2|-|TRBJ1-5|TRBD1
CASSEDREGNQPQHF
TGTGCCAGCAGCGAGGACAGGGAGGGGAATCAGCCCCAGCATTTT
>TRBV4-1|-|TRBJ2-1|TRBD1
CASSRTGGRNEQFF
TGCGCCAGCAGTCGGACAGGGGGCCGGAATGAGCAGTTCTTC
>TRBV7-9|-|TRBJ2-6|TRBD1
CASSFDRAISGANVLTF
TGTGCCAGCAGCTTTGACAGGGCCATCTCTGGGGCCAACGTCCTGACTTTC
>TRBV19|-|TRBJ2-3|-
CASSTGSLTDTQYF
TGTGCCAGTAGTACCGGTTCCCTCACAGATACGCAGTATTTT
>TRBV5-6|-|TRBJ2-7|-
CASSALPSGEQYF
TGTGCCAGCAGCGCGTTACCATCGGGGGAGCAGTACTTC
>TRBV19|-|TRBJ1-5|TRBD1
CASSINSGTGLNQPQHF
TGTGCCAGTAGTATAAATAGTGGGACAGGGCTTAATCAGCCCCAGCATTTT
>TRBV11-2|-|TRBJ1-1|-
CASSGVRKNTEAFF
TGTGCCAGCAGCGGAGTCCGAAAGAACACTGAAGCTTTCTTT
>TRBV30|-|TRBJ1-2|-
CAWSENPRHGYTF
TGTGCCTGGAGTGAGAACCCCAGGCATGGCTACACCTTC
>TRBV4-1|once|TRBJ2-7|TRBD2
CASSRGGEQYF
TGCGCCAGCAGCCGCGGGGGCGAGCAGTACTTC
>TRBV6-5|-|TRBJ2-5|-
CATTESRVETQYF
TGTGCCACCACCGAGAGCAGGGTAGAGACCCAGTACTTC
>TRBV27|-|TRBJ2-3|-
CASSFAGFTDTQYF
TGTGCCAGCAGTTTCGCGGGGTTCACAGATACGCAGTATTTT
>TRBV6-1|few|TRBJ2-6|-
CASSEADGTGANVLTF
TGTGCCAGCAGTGAAGCGGACGGGACTGGGGCCAACGTCCTGACTTTC
>TRBV4-3|once|TRBJ1-2|TRBD1
CASSHTRDRLRGYTF
TGCGCCAGCAGCCACACCCGGGACAGGCTTCGTGGCTACACCTTC
>TRBV7-9|-|TRBJ2-5|TRBD2
CASSPSTSGGVETQYF
TGTGCCAGCAGCCCGTCGACTAGCGGGGGTGTCGAGACCCAGTACTTC
>TRBV7-9|-|TRBJ2-3|-
CASSGSGRRSGLIHTQYF
TGTGCCAGCAGCGGCTCCGGACGGCGTAGCGGCCTAATCCATACGCAGTATTTT
>TRBV9|-|TRBJ2-3|-
CASSLGGSRTDTQYF
TGTGCCAGCAGCTTAGGAGGTAGTAGAACAGATACGCAGTATTTT
>TRBV25-1|-|TRBJ2-2|TRBD2
CASSRDYYTGELFF
TGTGCCAGCAGTCGGGACTACTACACCGGGGAGCTGTTTTTT
>TRBV7-9|-|TRBJ1-1|-
CASSLPRGGGTNTEAFF
TGTGCCAGCAGCTTGCCGCGGGGGGGAGGGACGAACACTGAAGCTTTCTTT
>TRBV6-5|-|TRBJ1-5|TRBD1
CASSRTGTQPQHF
TGTGCCAGCAGCCGGACAGGTACCCAGCCCCAGCATTTT
>TRBV4-2|-|TRBJ2-7|-
CASSQYYGERSGYEQYF
TGTGCCAGCAGCCAATATTATGGAGAACGATCGGGCTACGAGCAGTACTTC
>TRBV5-5|-|TRBJ1-1|-
CASSSTGLGEAFF
TGTGCCAGCAGCTCTACAGGGCTGGGTGAAGCTTTCTTT
>TRBV7-8|-|TRBJ2-2|TRBD1
CASSLAGTGGTGELFF
TGTGCCAGCAGCTTAGCCGGGACAGGGGGCACCGGGGAGCTGTTTTTT
>TRBV5-4|-|TRBJ2-3|TRBD2
CASSSAGGTQYF
TGTGCCAGCAGCTCCGCCGGGGGGACGCAGTATTTT
>TRBV11-2|-|TRBJ2-3|-
CASSFLSHVGSTDTQYF
TGTGCCAGCAGCTTTCTCTCACACGTTGGTAGCACAGATACGCAGTATTTT
>TRBV6-6|-|TRBJ2-2|-
CASSETGVELFF
TGTGCCAGCAGCGAAACAGGTGTCGAGCTGTTTTTT
>TRBV11-3|-|TRBJ2-3|-
CASGTGYTQYF
TGTGCCAGCGGAACAGGGTATACGCAGTATTTT